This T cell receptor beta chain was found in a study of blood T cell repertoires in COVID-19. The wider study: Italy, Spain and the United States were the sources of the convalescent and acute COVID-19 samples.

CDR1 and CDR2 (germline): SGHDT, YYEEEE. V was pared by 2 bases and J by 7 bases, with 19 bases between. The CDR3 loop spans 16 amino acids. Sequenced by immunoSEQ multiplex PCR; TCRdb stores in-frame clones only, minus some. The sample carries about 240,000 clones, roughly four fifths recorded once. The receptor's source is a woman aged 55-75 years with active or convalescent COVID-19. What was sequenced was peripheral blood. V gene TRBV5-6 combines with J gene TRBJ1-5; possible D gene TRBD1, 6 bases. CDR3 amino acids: CASSFYQAQGRQPQHF. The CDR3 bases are TGTGCCAGCAGCTTTTACCAGGCCCAGGGGCGCCAGCCCCAGCATTTT.